The 17 T cell receptor beta chains below come from one sample, sequenced in a study of T cell responses to AZD1222 COVID-19 vaccine (dated by TCRdb to the early 2020s). The time point label corresponds to: baseline before first vaccination. Libraries were constructed by the immunoSEQ multiplex PCR assay. TCRdb took over this immuneACCESS table, retaining in-frame rearrangements with V and J assigned. Such tables are incomplete; in checked studies, under half of the missing clones stem from an unresolved V gene, and the remainder is unexplained. This sample comprises roughly 130,000 clones, about 85% of them detected only once. The leading ten clones occupy approximately 1.5% of the sample. The source material was peripheral blood, sampled on day 0 of AZD1222 vaccination. The receptors were sampled from an adult in good health.

This chain links TRBV5-1 with TRBJ2-5; D is undetermined. Germline V CDR1 and CDR2: SGHRS, YFSETQ. The CDR3 consists of 13 residues. The V end was cut by 0 bases, the J end by 2 bases, with 5 bases between. Here the CDR3 DNA reads TGCGCCAGCAGCTTGGGCTGGCAAGAGACCCAGTACTTC. Translated, it gives CASSLGWQETQYF.

CDR3 in DNA: TGTGCCAGCAGCGAGGGTGACTATGGCTACACCTTC. Its protein product is CASSEGDYGYTF. The V and J genes are TRBV5-6 and TRBJ1-2; D is undetermined. The CDR3 length is 12 residues. Per germline, CDR1 SGHDT and CDR2 YYEEEE. With 4 bases removed from V and 3 bases from J, the gap between germline ends came to 7 bases.

This clone was seen only a few times. This chain joins TRBV5-4 and TRBJ2-7; no reliable D call. Trimming cost V 2 bases and J 3 bases, with 9 bases left between them. This CDR3 has 13 residues. Germline V CDR1 and CDR2: SGHNT, YYREEE (reference sequence). In DNA form, the CDR3 reads TGTGCCAGCAGCTTAGGGTCCAACTACGAGCAGTACTTC. Translation: CASSLGSNYEQYF.

The rearrangement joins TRBV15 to TRBJ1-4, with D perhaps matching TRBD1 (5 bases). The germline V and J ends were trimmed by 0 bases and 8 bases, with 13 bases remaining between them. Germline CDR1 is LNHNV and CDR2 is YYDKDF (reference sequence). The CDR3 totals 15 residues. This CDR3 is CATSRDRGTAEKLFF. DNA of the CDR3: TGTGCCACCAGCAGAGATCGGGGGACGGCCGAAAAACTGTTTTTT.

This chain connects TRBV4-1 to TRBJ1-2; D uncertain. The V end lost 3 bases, the J end lost 0 bases, and 23 bases lay between the germline ends. Germline V gives CDR1 MGHRA, CDR2 YSYEKL. The CDR3 consists of 19 residues. CDR3 region: CASSQGAKQSRQANYGYTF. The CDR3 nucleotides are TGCGCCAGCAGCCAGGGCGCTAAGCAGTCGCGGCAAGCTAACTATGGCTACACCTTC.

The V gene is TRBV30, the J gene TRBJ2-2, with 9 bases identical to TRBD2. V was pared by 3 bases and J by 1 base, with 9 bases of the junction left unmatched. Germline loops: CDR1 GTSNPN, CDR2 SVGIG (reference sequence). This CDR3 contains 17 residues. CDR3 sequence reads: CAWRPDWRGGNTGELFF. The DNA of the CDR3 is TGTGCCTGGAGGCCCGACTGGCGGGGGGGGAACACCGGGGAGCTGTTTTTT. The full variable domain, with the rest looked up from reference TRBV30 and TRBJ2-2, is SQTIHQWPATLVQPVGSPLSLECTVEGTSNPNLYWYRQAAGRGLQLLFYSVGIGQISSEVPQNLSASRPQDRQFILSSKKLLLSDSGFYLCAWRPDWRGGNTGELFFGEGSRLTVL.

V gene TRBV7-3 combines with J gene TRBJ2-3; tentative D call: TRBD1 (5 bases). V was cut by 5 bases and J by 7 bases, with 13 bases left in between. Germline V gene data show CDR1 as SGHTA and CDR2 as FQGTGA. The CDR3 consists of 13 residues. CDR3 protein: CASSVDRTYTQYF. The CDR3 nucleotides read TGTGCCAGCAGCGTCGACAGAACTTATACGCAGTATTTT. Together with reference TRBV7-3 and TRBJ2-3, the CDR3 gives the full variable domain: GAGVSQTPSNKVTEKGKYVELRCDPISGHTALYWYRQSLGQGPEFLIYFQGTGAADDSGLPNDRFFAVRPEGSVSTLKIQRTERGDSAVYLCASSVDRTYTQYFGPGTRLTVL.

The V and J genes are TRBV4-1 and TRBJ2-7; D is possibly TRBD1 (6 bases). Between the trimmed V and J ends, which lost 10 bases and 6 bases, there was a span of 19 bases. CDR1 is MGHRA and CDR2 is YSYEKL in the germline V gene. The length of the CDR3 is 13 residues. CDR3: CATATGSTREQYF. The CDR3 coding sequence is TGCGCCACCGCTACAGGGTCGACGCGCGAGCAGTACTTC.

The sample holds a few counts of this clone. This chain joins TRBV5-5 and TRBJ2-7; 7 nucleotides agree with TRBD2. Germline CDR1 and CDR2: SGHKS and YYEKEE (reference sequence). The CDR3 is 16 residues long. Trimming at V came to 5 bases and at J to 2 bases, leaving 13 bases not matched to a gene. This chain's CDR3 is CASRGGSGTLPYEQYF. As DNA, the CDR3 is TGTGCCAGCAGGGGAGGGAGCGGAACCCTACCCTACGAGCAGTACTTC.

The sample holds one count of this clone. This rearrangement joins TRBV7-9 to TRBJ1-4; 7 bases are shared with TRBD1. CDR1 and CDR2 from the germline V gene are SEHNR and FQNEAQ (reference sequence). Trimming at V came to 5 bases and at J to 2 bases, leaving 8 bases not matched to a gene. The CDR3 is made up of 16 amino acids. The CDR3, as DNA: TGTGCCAGCAGCCCCCGACAGGGTCTCACTAATGAAAAACTGTTTTTT. Its protein is CASSPRQGLTNEKLFF.

The chain links TRBV4-2 to TRBJ1-6; the D is unclear. The V end was cut by 0 bases, the J end by 2 bases, with 5 bases between. Germline V lookup: CDR1 LGHNA, CDR2 YNFKEQ. The CDR3 is 15 residues long. The CDR3 coding sequence is TGTGCCAGCAGCCAAGACGGAACCTATAATTCACCCCTCCACTTT. Its protein product is CASSQDGTYNSPLHF.

J is TRBJ2-7 and V is TRBV19, with D unclear. The CDR3 has 11 residues. The germline V gene has CDR1 LNHDA and CDR2 SQIVND (reference sequence). V gave up 6 bases and J gave up 1 base, with 4 bases separating them. The chain's CDR3 is CASRGSYEQYF. CDR3 bases: TGTGCCAGTAGAGGGTCCTACGAGCAGTACTTC.

This rearrangement joins TRBV7-3 to TRBJ2-1; D assignment may be TRBD1 or TRBD2 (6 bases each). Germline V CDR1 and CDR2: SGHTA, FQGTGA. Trimming took 4 bases from V and 5 from J, leaving 24 bases between them. The CDR3 spans 18 residues. CDR3 loop: CASSSLGRLEEGDNEQFF. The CDR3 DNA follows: TGTGCCAGCAGCTCTTTGGGGAGACTAGAAGAGGGGGACAATGAGCAGTTCTTC. Full variable domain (rest looked up from reference TRBV7-3 and TRBJ2-1): GAGVSQTPSNKVTEKGKYVELRCDPISGHTALYWYRQSLGQGPEFLIYFQGTGAADDSGLPNDRFFAVRPEGSVSTLKIQRTERGDSAVYLCASSSLGRLEEGDNEQFFGPGTRLTVL.

This clone was seen a handful of times. V and J are TRBV28 and TRBJ1-6; 9 nucleotides agree with TRBD1. The CDR3 is 13 residues long. Germline CDR1 and CDR2: MDHEN and SYDVKM. The V segment lost 8 bases and the J segment 9 bases; nucleotides outside the gene matches: 5. CDR3 region: CASLQGAGSPLHF. The DNA of the CDR3 is TGTGCCAGCCTACAGGGGGCAGGTTCACCCCTCCACTTT.

In its sample, this clone was seen once. CDR3 nucleotides: TGTGCCAGCAGCTTCGCCTCCACAGATACGCAGTATTTT. The encoded protein is CASSFASTDTQYF. The rearrangement uses TRBV11-3 and TRBJ2-3; D not certain. Germline CDR1 SGHNT, CDR2 YENEEA. CDR3 length: 13 amino acids. V was shortened by 3 bases and J by 2 bases, with 6 bases between the two germline ends.

The rearrangement uses TRBV3-1 (or the pseudogene TRBV3-2) and TRBJ1-2; 11 nucleotides match TRBD1. The CDR3 runs 15 residues. V was clipped by 3 bases and J by 4 bases; unmatched bases: 4. Germline V gene data show CDR1 as LGHDT and CDR2 as YNNKEL (reference sequence). In DNA, the CDR3 is TGTGCCAGCAGCCAGGGACAGGGGGAGGCCTATGGCTACACCTTC. It codes for CASSQGQGEAYGYTF.

This chain joins TRBV6-4 and TRBJ2-2; possibly TRBD1 for D (5 bases). The CDR3 length is 14 residues. V dropped 6 bases and J dropped 7 bases, with 15 bases sitting between them. Germline CDR1 is MRHNA and CDR2 is SNTAGT. Here the CDR3 reads CASSPGADGGELFF. The CDR3 region has the DNA TGTGCCAGCAGCCCTGGGGCTGACGGCGGGGAGCTGTTTTTT.